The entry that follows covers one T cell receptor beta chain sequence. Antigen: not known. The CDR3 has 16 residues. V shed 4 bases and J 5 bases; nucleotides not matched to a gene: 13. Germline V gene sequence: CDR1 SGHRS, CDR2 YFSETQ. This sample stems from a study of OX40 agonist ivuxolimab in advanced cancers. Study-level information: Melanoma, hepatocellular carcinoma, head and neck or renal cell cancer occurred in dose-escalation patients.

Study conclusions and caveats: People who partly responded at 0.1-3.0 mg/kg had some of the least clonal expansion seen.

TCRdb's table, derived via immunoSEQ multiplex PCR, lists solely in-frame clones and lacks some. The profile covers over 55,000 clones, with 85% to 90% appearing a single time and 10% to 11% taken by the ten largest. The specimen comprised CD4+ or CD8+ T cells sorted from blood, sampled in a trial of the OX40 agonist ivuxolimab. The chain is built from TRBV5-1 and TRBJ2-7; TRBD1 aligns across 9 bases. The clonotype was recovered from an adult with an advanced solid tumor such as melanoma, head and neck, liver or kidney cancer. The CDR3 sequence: CASSPRTGASPNEQYF. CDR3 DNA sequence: TGCGCCAGCAGCCCCCGGACAGGGGCTTCCCCAAACGAGCAGTACTTC.